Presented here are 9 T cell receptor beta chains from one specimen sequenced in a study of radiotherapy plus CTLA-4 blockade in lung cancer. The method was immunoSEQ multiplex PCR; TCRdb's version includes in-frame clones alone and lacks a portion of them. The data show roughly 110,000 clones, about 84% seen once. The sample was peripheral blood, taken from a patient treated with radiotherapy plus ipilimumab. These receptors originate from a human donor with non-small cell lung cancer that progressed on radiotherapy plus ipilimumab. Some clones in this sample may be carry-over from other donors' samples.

The CDR3 loop reads CASRGAHSGNTIYF. DNA for the CDR3: TGTGCCAGCAGAGGGGCCCACTCTGGAAACACCATATATTTT. The chain is built from TRBV7-2 and TRBJ1-3; tentative D call: TRBD1 (5 bases). The V and J ends lost 6 bases and 0 bases respectively, with 9 bases between them. This CDR3 region has 14 residues. Germline V lookup: CDR1 SGHTA, CDR2 FQGNSA.

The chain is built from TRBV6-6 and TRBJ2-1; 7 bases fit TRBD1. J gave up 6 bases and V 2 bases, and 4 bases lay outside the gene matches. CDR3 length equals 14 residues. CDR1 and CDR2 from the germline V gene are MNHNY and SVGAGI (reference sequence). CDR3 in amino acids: CASSYRGLVNEQFF. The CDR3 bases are TGTGCCAGCAGTTACAGGGGGCTAGTCAATGAGCAGTTCTTC.

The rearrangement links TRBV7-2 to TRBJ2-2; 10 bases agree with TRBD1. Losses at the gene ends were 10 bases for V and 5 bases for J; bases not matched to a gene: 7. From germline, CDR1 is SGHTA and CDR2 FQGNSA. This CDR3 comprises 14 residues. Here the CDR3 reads CATRQGARTGELFF. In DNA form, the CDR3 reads TGTGCCACGAGACAGGGGGCGAGGACCGGGGAGCTGTTTTTT.

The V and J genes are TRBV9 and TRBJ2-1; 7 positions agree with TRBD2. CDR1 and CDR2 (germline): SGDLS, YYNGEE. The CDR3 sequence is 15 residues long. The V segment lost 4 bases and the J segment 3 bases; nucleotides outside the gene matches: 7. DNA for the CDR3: TGTGCCAGCAGCACCGGGACTAACGTCTACAATGAGCAGTTCTTC. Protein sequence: CASSTGTNVYNEQFF.

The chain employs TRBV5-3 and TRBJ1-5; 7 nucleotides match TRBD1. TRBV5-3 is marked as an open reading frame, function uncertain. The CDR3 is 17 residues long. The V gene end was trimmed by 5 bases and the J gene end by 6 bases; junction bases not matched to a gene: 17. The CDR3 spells CARSSTNPHRGTQPQHF. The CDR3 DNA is TGTGCCAGAAGTTCAACCAACCCACACAGGGGCACTCAGCCCCAGCATTTT.

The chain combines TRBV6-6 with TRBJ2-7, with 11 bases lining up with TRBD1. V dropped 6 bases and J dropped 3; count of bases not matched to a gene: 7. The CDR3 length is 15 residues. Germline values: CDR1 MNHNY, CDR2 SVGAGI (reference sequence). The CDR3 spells CASRRDRGDRYEQYF. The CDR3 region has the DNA TGTGCCAGCAGGCGGGACAGGGGGGATCGCTACGAGCAGTACTTC.

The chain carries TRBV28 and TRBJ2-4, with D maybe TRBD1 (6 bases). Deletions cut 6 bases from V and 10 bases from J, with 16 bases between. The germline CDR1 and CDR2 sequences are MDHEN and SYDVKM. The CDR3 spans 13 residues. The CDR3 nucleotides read TGTGCCAGCAGCTTAACCGGGACAAGGATTCAGTACTTC. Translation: CASSLTGTRIQYF.

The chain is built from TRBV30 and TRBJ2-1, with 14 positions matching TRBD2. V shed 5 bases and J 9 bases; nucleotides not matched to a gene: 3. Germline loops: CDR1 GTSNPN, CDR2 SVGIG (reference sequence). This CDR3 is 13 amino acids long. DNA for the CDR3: TGTGCCTGGGGTGGGACTAGCGGGGGTGAGCAGTTCTTC. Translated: CAWGGTSGGEQFF.

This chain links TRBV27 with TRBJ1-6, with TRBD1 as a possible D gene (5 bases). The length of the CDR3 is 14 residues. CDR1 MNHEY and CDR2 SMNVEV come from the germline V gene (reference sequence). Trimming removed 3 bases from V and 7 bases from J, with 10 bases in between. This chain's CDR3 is CASSFIQGNSPLHF. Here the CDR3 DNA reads TGTGCCAGCAGTTTCATCCAGGGCAATTCACCCCTCCACTTT.